One TCR beta chain is described in this entry. The antigen is undetermined. The CDR3 has 16 residues. The germline V gene encodes CDR1 SGHKS and CDR2 YYEKEE (reference sequence). The ends lost 4 bases at V and 5 bases at J; junction bases unmatched: 7. This sample is part of a study of post-analysis software for immune sequencing data. General study points: When patients were compared with controls, 4 or 5 TRBV segments were more frequent, TRBV5-6, TRBV5-1 and TRBV20-1 among them. Compared with controls, patients showed significantly lower normalized Chao1 diversity.

Unique molecular identifiers tagged the TCR beta cDNA libraries. TCRdb passed the PCR reads through MiXCR, listing each CDR3 protein once. The sample comprises hundreds of thousands of distinct CDR3 sequences, roughly 45% of which are singletons, and 9% to 14% rests with the top ten. Sequencing used blood. This chain joins TRBV5-5 and TRBJ2-2; TRBD2 matches 11 bases. This TCR came from a girl aged 5-17 years with multiple sclerosis. CDR3 sequence: CASSDPTSGITGELFF. The CDR3 nucleotides read TGTGCCAGCAGCGACCCGACTAGCGGGATTACCGGGGAGCTGTTTTTT.